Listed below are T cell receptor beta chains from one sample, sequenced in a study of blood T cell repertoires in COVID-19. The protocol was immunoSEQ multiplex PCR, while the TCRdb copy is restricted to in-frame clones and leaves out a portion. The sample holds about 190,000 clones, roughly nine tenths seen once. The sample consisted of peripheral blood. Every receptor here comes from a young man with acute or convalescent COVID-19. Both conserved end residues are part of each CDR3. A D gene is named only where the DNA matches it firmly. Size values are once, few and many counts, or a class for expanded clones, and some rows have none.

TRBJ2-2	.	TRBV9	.	TGTGCCAGCAGCGTAGCGCCTGGGGGGGCCGCCACCGGGGAGCTGTTTTTT	CASSVAPGGAATGELFF
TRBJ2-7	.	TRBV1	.	TGCACCAGCAGCCAAGCTGGGGGGTACGAGCAGTACTTC	CTSSQAGGYEQYF
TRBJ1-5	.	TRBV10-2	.	TGCGCCAGCAGCGACATCGGCAATCAGCCCCAGCATTTT	CASSDIGNQPQHF
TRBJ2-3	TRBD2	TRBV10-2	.	TGCGCCAGCGGGGGACTAGCGGGGGGGCAAGATACGCAGTATTTT	CASGGLAGGQDTQYF
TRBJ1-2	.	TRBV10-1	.	TGCGCCAGCAGCCCGGGGACACCGTCCCCCTACACCTTC	CASSPGTPSPYTF
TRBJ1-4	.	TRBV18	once	TGTGCCAGCTCACCAGCTCGGGCAGGGGCCACTAATGAAAAACTGTTTTTT	CASSPARAGATNEKLFF
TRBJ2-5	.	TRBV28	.	TGTGCCAGCACGAGGGGGACACCCGGCCAAGAGACCCAGTACTTC	CASTRGTPGQETQYF
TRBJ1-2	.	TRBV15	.	TGTGCCACCAGCAGGAGGACGGGGGGGGATGGCTACACCTTC	CATSRRTGGDGYTF
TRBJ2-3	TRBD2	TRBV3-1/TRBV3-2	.	TGTGCCAGCAGCCACGGCGCGGGGGGGAAAGATACGCAGTATTTT	CASSHGAGGKDTQYF
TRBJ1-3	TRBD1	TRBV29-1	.	TGCAGCGTTGAAGGGATCCGGGACAGCAGCTCTGGAAACACCATATATTTT	CSVEGIRDSSSGNTIYF
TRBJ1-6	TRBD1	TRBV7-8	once	TGTGCCAGCAGCTTCCCTGCCGGGACAGGTGGTTCACCCCTCCACTTT	CASSFPAGTGGSPLHF
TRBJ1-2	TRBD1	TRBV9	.	TGTGCCAGCAGCCTAGACAGGGCCGCTGGCTACACCTTC	CASSLDRAAGYTF
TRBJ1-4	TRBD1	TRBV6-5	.	TGTGCCGGGGGACAGAGACCAAATGAAAAACTGTTTTTT	CAGGQRPNEKLFF
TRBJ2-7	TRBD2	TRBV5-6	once	TGTGCCAGCAGCTTTGGCGGGAGGGGATCCTACGAGCAGTACTTC	CASSFGGRGSYEQYF
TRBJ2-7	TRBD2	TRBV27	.	TGTGCCAGCAGTATGACCGGGACTACCACCTACGAGCAGTACTTC	CASSMTGTTTYEQYF
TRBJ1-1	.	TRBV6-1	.	TGTGCCAGCAGTGATAGAGTAGGGGACACTGAAGCTTTCTTT	CASSDRVGDTEAFF
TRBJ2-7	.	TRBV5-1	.	TGCGCCAGCAGTCTTTCGGGAGATTACGAGCAGTACTTC	CASSLSGDYEQYF
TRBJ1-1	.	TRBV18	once	TGTGCCAGCTCACCACAGAGCACTGAAGCTTTCTTT	CASSPQSTEAFF
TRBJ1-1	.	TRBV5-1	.	TGCGCCAGCAGCTTGGGATCCTATAACACTGAAGCTTTCTTT	CASSLGSYNTEAFF
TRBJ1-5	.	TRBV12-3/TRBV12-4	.	TGTGCCAGCACTCGGGGAGGGTGGCAGCCCCAGCATTTT	CASTRGGWQPQHF
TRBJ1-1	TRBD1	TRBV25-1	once	TGTGCCAGCACGCGAGAGGGGGCGAAGGTAACTGAAGCTTTCTTT	CASTREGAKVTEAFF
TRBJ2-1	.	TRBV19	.	TGTGCCAGTAGTGGGGTTAGCGCCAGAAGCGATGAGCAGTTCTTC	CASSGVSARSDEQFF
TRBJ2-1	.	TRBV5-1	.	TGCGCCAGCAGCTTGGCCCCCCCTACTATCCTTACTGGCAATGAGCAGTTCTTC	CASSLAPPTILTGNEQFF
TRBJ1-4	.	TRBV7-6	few	TGTGCCAGCAGCCACCTTGGAGGCCCAACTAATGAAAAACTGTTTTTT	CASSHLGGPTNEKLFF